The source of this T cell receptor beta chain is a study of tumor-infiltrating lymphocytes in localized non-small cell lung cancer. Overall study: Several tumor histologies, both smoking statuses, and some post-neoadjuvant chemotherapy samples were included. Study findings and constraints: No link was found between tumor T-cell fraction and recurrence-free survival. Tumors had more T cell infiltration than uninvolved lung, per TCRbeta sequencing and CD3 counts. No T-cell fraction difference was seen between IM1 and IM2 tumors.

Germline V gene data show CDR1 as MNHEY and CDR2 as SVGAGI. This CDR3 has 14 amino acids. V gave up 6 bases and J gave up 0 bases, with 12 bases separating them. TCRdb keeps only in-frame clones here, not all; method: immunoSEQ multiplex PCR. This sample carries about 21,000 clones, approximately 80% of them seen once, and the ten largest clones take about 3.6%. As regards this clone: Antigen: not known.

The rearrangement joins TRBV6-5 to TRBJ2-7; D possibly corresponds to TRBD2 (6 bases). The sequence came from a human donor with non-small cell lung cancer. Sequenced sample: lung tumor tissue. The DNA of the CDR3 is TGTGCCAGCAGGCGGGGAGTGAGCTCCTACGAGCAGTACTTC. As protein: CASRRGVSSYEQYF.